This T cell receptor beta chain was recovered during a study of blood T cell repertoires in COVID-19. The repertoire was sequenced with immunoSEQ multiplex PCR; TCRdb's copy has only in-frame clones and lacks some. Among approximately 69,000 clones listed, 90% were seen once. Germline V gives CDR1 SGDLS, CDR2 YYNGEE. The junction had 6 bases not matched to a gene; V was cut back by 0 bases and J by 6 bases. This CDR3 is built from 17 residues. The clonotype comes from a man aged 50-60 years with acute or convalescent COVID-19. Sequencing was carried out using peripheral blood. The V call is TRBV9, the J call TRBJ2-2; TRBD2 aligns across 12 bases. This CDR3 is CASSVVRLAGAPGELFF. The CDR3 DNA is TGTGCCAGCAGCGTAGTTAGACTAGCGGGAGCCCCCGGGGAGCTGTTTTTT.